Sequencing of this T cell receptor beta chain was carried out in a study of T-cell memory formation after mild COVID-19. Study-wide background: Among the donors, TCR clusters were largely specific to each donor.

TCRdb processed the 5' RACE reads anew with MiXCR; each CDR3 protein has one entry. The data show under 250,000 distinct CDR3 sequences, 15% seen once. CDR3 length equals 16 residues. Trimming removed 0 bases from V and 0 bases from J, with 8 bases in between. The germline gives CDR1 SGHVS, CDR2 FNYEAQ. Whole-study results and caveats: Pre-infection memory harbored some responding clones, suggesting cross-reactive memory joined. The second-wave clones peaking on day 37 were not confirmed as SARS-CoV-2-specific. There was a balanced CD4/CD8 profile in clones contracting day 15 to 85, and later expanders leaned CD4+.

Of note for this clonotype: Its antigen is still unknown.

The source material was PBMCs or a T cell subset sorted from them (not recorded which). The receptor comes from an adult woman who had mild COVID-19 (a few samples of this study predate the infection). Cell type and time point are not known. The chain recombines TRBV7-6 with TRBJ2-2, with D hard to call. CDR3 amino acids: CASSLADGANTGELFF. Written as DNA, the CDR3 is TGTGCCAGCAGCTTAGCCGACGGAGCGAACACCGGGGAGCTGTTTTTT.